This T cell receptor beta chain was identified in a study of T cell responses to AZD1222 COVID-19 vaccine. Study information: Second doses at about 4 or about 12 weeks were pooled.

This CDR3 contains 14 residues. With 5 bases removed from V and 3 bases from J, the gap between germline ends came to 14 bases. CDR1 SGHTA and CDR2 FQGTGA come from the germline V gene. TCRdb keeps only in-frame clones here, not all; method: immunoSEQ multiplex PCR. The repertoire consists of approximately 120,000 clones, with approximately 91% occurring once and the leading ten covering more than 15%. This sequence was found in an adult in good health. The genes are TRBV7-3 and TRBJ2-7; D tentatively reads TRBD1 or TRBD2 (5 bases each). The material was peripheral blood, obtained on day 0 of AZD1222 vaccination. In DNA form, the CDR3 reads TGTGCCAGCAGCCAAGGGGCAGGACTCTACGAGCAGTACTTC. Protein sequence: CASSQGAGLYEQYF. Based on the CDR3 plus reference TRBV7-3 and TRBJ2-7, the full variable domain is GAGVSQTPSNKVTEKGKYVELRCDPISGHTALYWYRQSLGQGPEFLIYFQGTGAADDSGLPNDRFFAVRPEGSVSTLKIQRTERGDSAVYLCASSQGAGLYEQYFGPGTRLTVT.